This T cell receptor beta chain is from a study of tumor-infiltrating lymphocytes in primary liver carcinoma. Unsorted whole blood yielded the blood RNA, and germline DNA was also extracted. Investigators obtained approximately 4.3 milliliters of peripheral blood ahead of surgery. Between the trimmed V and J ends, which lost 10 bases and 6 bases, there was a span of 15 bases. This CDR3 is built from 12 residues. Germline lookup yields CDR1 MNHNS and CDR2 SASEGT. Study findings and constraints: Owing to bulk unsorted samples, no comparison was made between CD4+ and CD8+ repertoires.

Using a constant-region primer together with ProtoScript II reverse transcriptase, TCR beta cDNA was made from about 500 ng of total RNA. Three-round nested multiplex PCR performed with slightly modified ARM-PCR produced the TCR beta libraries. Amplification in the first two PCR rounds was performed using TRBV1-TRBV30 forward primers and a C-beta reverse primer for 10 cycles each. TCRdb re-derived calls from the multiplex PCR reads in MiXCR, one entry per CDR3 protein. The data contain 330,000 or so distinct CDR3 sequences, around three fifths of them singletons. A word on this clonotype: Its target is not known.

The chain carries TRBV6-1 and TRBJ1-1, with D possibly matching TRBD1 (6 bases). The sequence came from a man aged 35-49 years with primary liver carcinoma and hepatitis B virus infection. The sequenced sample consisted of peripheral blood. The CDR3 sequence: CAITEDSPEAFF. The DNA of the CDR3 is TGTGCCATCACCGAGGACAGCCCTGAAGCTTTCTTT.